This entry lists 27 T cell receptor beta chains sequenced from one sample in a study of blood T cell repertoires in COVID-19. Using immunoSEQ multiplex PCR, the repertoire was profiled, and TCRdb retains in-frame clones only, with some absent. Here the sample spans 150,000 to 200,000 clones, around 87% being singletons. The sequenced sample consisted of peripheral blood. The origin of the receptors is a middle-aged man with active or convalescent COVID-19.

The rearrangement joins TRBV18 to TRBJ1-1, with 7 bases fitting TRBD1. Trimming took 6 bases from V and 5 from J; bases not matched to a gene: 9. This CDR3 is 14 amino acids long. Looked up from germline, CDR1 is KGHSH and CDR2 is LQKENI. For the CDR3, the DNA is TGTGCCAGCTCCCGTACAGGGGATGGAACTGAAGCTTTCTTT. Its protein is CASSRTGDGTEAFF. Looking up the rest from reference TRBV18 and TRBJ1-1 gives the full variable domain: NAGVMQNPRHLVRRRGQEARLRCSPMKGHSHVYWYRQLPEEGLKFMVYLQKENIIDESGMPKERFSAEFPKEGPSILRIQQVVRGDSAAYFCASSRTGDGTEAFFGQGTRLTVV.

This clone is a singleton in its sample. This chain uses TRBV7-8 with TRBJ1-3, with 7 positions matching TRBD1. The V and J ends lost 2 bases and 0 bases, in that order; junction bases with no gene match: 4. The germline V gene has CDR1 SGHVS and CDR2 FQNEAQ. This CDR3 spans 16 amino acids. DNA for the CDR3: TGTGCCAGCAGCTTATGGGGGACAGCCTCTGGAAACACCATATATTTT. This translates into CASSLWGTASGNTIYF. Full variable domain (rest looked up from reference TRBV7-8 and TRBJ1-3): GAGVSQSPRYKVAKRGQDVALRCDPISGHVSLFWYQQALGQGPEFLTYFQNEAQLDKSGLPSDRFFAERPEGSVSTLKIQRTQQEDSAVYLCASSLWGTASGNTIYFGEGSWLTVV.

The chain combines TRBV18 with TRBJ2-3; 7 bases are a match to TRBD2. The CDR3 has 17 residues. The V gene's germline CDR1 is KGHSH and CDR2 LQKENI. The trim removed 6 bases at V and 0 bases at J, leaving 12 bases unmatched. The CDR3 DNA sequence: TGTGCCAGCTCCTCTAATCGTGCTAGCGGTAGCACAGATACGCAGTATTTT. Amino acids: CASSSNRASGSTDTQYF.

This chain connects TRBV6-1 to TRBJ1-2; maybe TRBD1 (6 bases). This CDR3 region has 14 residues. Trimming left V 2 bases short and J 5 bases short, with 12 bases between. Germline values: CDR1 MNHNS, CDR2 SASEGT. The CDR3 region is CASSEWGGGYGYTF. The CDR3 bases are TGTGCCAGCAGTGAATGGGGAGGGGGGTATGGCTACACCTTC.

The genes are TRBV2 and TRBJ1-6; D is uncertain. Trimming removed 5 bases at V and 7 bases at J, with 9 bases between. Germline V gives CDR1 SNHLY, CDR2 FYNNEI. The length of the CDR3 is 13 residues. The DNA of the CDR3 is TGTGCCAGCAGTCTAGGACTGAATTCACCCCTCCACTTT. Translation gives CASSLGLNSPLHF.

The count of this clone is one. The chain employs TRBV14 and TRBJ2-3; a weak D match, TRBD2 (5 bases). V was cut by 5 bases and J by 2 bases, with 17 bases left in between. Germline-derived CDR1 and CDR2 are SGHDN and FVKESK. This CDR3 spans 16 amino acids. The CDR3 reads CASSSTRTGNTDTQYF. The CDR3 nucleotides read TGTGCCAGCAGCTCGACCCGGACGGGAAACACAGATACGCAGTATTTT.

In its sample, this clone was seen once. The chain employs TRBV28 and TRBJ1-5, with 7 bases matching TRBD1. The J segment lost 1 base and the V segment lost 1 base, leaving 1 base of the junction unmatched. Germline V gene sequence: CDR1 MDHEN, CDR2 SYDVKM. This CDR3 is built from 15 residues. Here the CDR3 reads CASSLSGGSNQPQHF. In DNA form, the CDR3 reads TGTGCCAGCAGTTTATCAGGGGGGAGCAATCAGCCCCAGCATTTT.

The chain links TRBV15 to TRBJ2-1; no definite D call. Trimming cost V 2 bases and J 7 bases, with 15 bases left between them. Germline loops: CDR1 LNHNV, CDR2 YYDKDF (reference sequence). The CDR3 is made up of 15 amino acids. DNA for the CDR3: TGTGCCACCAGCAGATCTCAGGTGAGAATGAATGAGCAGTTCTTC. This translates into CATSRSQVRMNEQFF.

The chain couples TRBV4-1 to TRBJ2-3; no clear D gene. V was trimmed by 3 bases and J by 0 bases, leaving 4 bases between them. From germline, CDR1 is MGHRA and CDR2 YSYEKL. CDR3 length: 13 amino acids. CDR3 nucleotide sequence: TGCGCCAGCAGCCATTCTAGCACAGATACGCAGTATTTT. It specifies CASSHSSTDTQYF.

The chain joins TRBV21-1 to TRBJ1-4. TRBV21-1 is described as a pseudogene. The CDR3 runs to 15 residues. The CDR3 loop reads CASSNPGGSKEKLFF. CDR3 DNA: TGTGCCAGCAGCAACCCGGGTGGATCAAAGGAAAAACTGTTTTTT.

The chain joins TRBV28 to TRBJ2-7, with TRBD1 identical over 7 bases. This CDR3 is built from 16 residues. Germline V CDR1 and CDR2: MDHEN, SYDVKM. Losses at the gene ends were 5 bases for V and 3 bases for J; bases not matched to a gene: 13. In DNA, the CDR3 is TGTGCCAGCAGTCACGCCCCGACAGGGTTTCTCTACGAGCAGTACTTC. It is translated as CASSHAPTGFLYEQYF.

The V gene is TRBV19, the J gene TRBJ2-2; possibly TRBD2 for D (5 bases). Germline values: CDR1 LNHDA, CDR2 SQIVND (reference sequence). The CDR3 sequence is 16 residues long. V lost 2 bases, J lost 4 bases, and 14 bases lay in between. The CDR3 coding sequence is TGTGCCAGTAGTATAAGGGTACTAGGCGCCACCGGGGAGCTGTTTTTT. It codes for CASSIRVLGATGELFF.

This chain joins TRBV10-2 and TRBJ2-3; TRBD2 aligns across 15 bases. The CDR3 length is 17 residues. Germline V lookup: CDR1 WSHSY, CDR2 SAAADI. After removal of 8 bases from V and 2 bases from J, the junction contained 8 bases not matched to a gene. In DNA, the CDR3 is TGCGCCAGCGCACAAGGACTAGCGGGGGGGTCCACAGATACGCAGTATTTT. Translating it yields CASAQGLAGGSTDTQYF.

The J gene is TRBJ2-2, the V gene TRBV9; D possibly corresponds to TRBD1 (6 bases). Trimming left V 2 bases short and J 4 bases short, with 9 bases between. This CDR3 is 14 amino acids long. The germline V gene has CDR1 SGDLS and CDR2 YYNGEE. The CDR3 DNA is TGTGCCAGCAGCGTTACAGGGAGCACCGGGGAGCTGTTTTTT. Its protein product is CASSVTGSTGELFF.

This chain connects TRBV6-5 to TRBJ1-2; 9 bases align to TRBD1. V lost 10 bases to trimming and J lost 3 bases; unmatched junction nucleotides: 6. The CDR3 sequence is 13 residues long. CDR1 is MNHEY, CDR2 SVGAGI, per germline. CDR3 DNA sequence: TGTGCCACCAAGACAGGGGGAGACTATGGCTACACCTTC. Translation: CATKTGGDYGYTF.

The rearrangement uses TRBV28 and TRBJ2-7, with 7 bases that match TRBD1. Germline V CDR1 and CDR2: MDHEN, SYDVKM. Trimming at V came to 4 bases and at J to 0 bases, leaving 3 bases not matched to a gene. This CDR3 comprises 14 residues. CDR3 protein: CASSSRGNSYEQYF. The CDR3 DNA reads as TGTGCCAGCAGTTCCAGGGGGAACTCCTACGAGCAGTACTTC.

The genes are TRBV7-9 and TRBJ2-2, with TRBD2 matching 8 bases. The CDR3 covers 13 residues. V lost 5 bases and J lost 7; bases outside the gene matches: 3. From germline, CDR1 is SEHNR and CDR2 FQNEAQ (reference sequence). The CDR3 sequence is CASSPGGNGELFF. CDR3 nucleotide sequence: TGTGCCAGCAGCCCGGGGGGGAACGGGGAGCTGTTTTTT.

V gene TRBV3-1 (or the pseudogene TRBV3-2) combines with J gene TRBJ2-5, with 11 bases that match TRBD2. The J segment lost 4 bases and the V segment lost 4 bases, leaving 11 bases of the junction unmatched. The CDR3 runs 17 residues. Germline V gene data show CDR1 as LGHDT and CDR2 as YNNKEL (reference sequence). As DNA, the CDR3 is TGTGCCAGCAGCCCCCCCAGGCGACTAGCGGGACTAGAGACCCAGTACTTC. It codes for CASSPPRRLAGLETQYF.

This clone appeared a few times. V usage is TRBV7-9 and J usage is TRBJ2-7; 7 nucleotides match TRBD2. The CDR3 runs to 13 residues. CDR1 is SEHNR and CDR2 is FQNEAQ in the germline V gene (reference sequence). V shed 4 bases, J shed 3 bases, and the junction held 3 bases outside the gene matches. For the CDR3, the DNA is TGTGCCAGCAGCTCGGGGGGATTCTACGAGCAGTACTTC. Translated, it gives CASSSGGFYEQYF.

V usage is TRBV3-1 (or the pseudogene TRBV3-2) and J usage is TRBJ2-7, with TRBD2 matching 9 bases. CDR3 length: 16 residues. V lost 4 bases, J lost 2 bases, and 9 bases stayed unmatched. Germline CDR1 and CDR2: LGHDT and YNNKEL (reference sequence). The CDR3 DNA follows: TGTGCCAGCAGCCCCCAGATTAGCGGGGGTACCTACGAGCAGTACTTC. It codes for CASSPQISGGTYEQYF.

This clone was seen only a few times. The rearrangement links TRBV7-2 to TRBJ1-1; a weak D match, TRBD1 (5 bases). Between the trimmed V and J ends, which lost 4 bases and 1 base, there was a span of 13 bases. Per germline, CDR1 SGHTA and CDR2 FQGNSA. The CDR3 length is 15 residues. CDR3 sequence (DNA): TGTGCCAGCAGCTCAGACGCCCAGGGGAACACTGAAGCTTTCTTT. Its translation: CASSSDAQGNTEAFF.

The chain combines TRBV2 with TRBJ2-1; 9 bases agree with TRBD2. The CDR3 consists of 15 residues. Germline CDR1 SNHLY, CDR2 FYNNEI. The J segment lost 5 bases and the V segment lost 6 bases, leaving 8 bases of the junction unmatched. The CDR3 nucleotides read TGTGCCAGCAGGACGCTAGCGGGGCTGGACAATGAGCAGTTCTTC. Translating it yields CASRTLAGLDNEQFF.

V is TRBV7-3 and J is TRBJ1-4; 7 bases align to TRBD1. Germline lookup yields CDR1 SGHTA and CDR2 FQGTGA. The CDR3 runs to 19 residues. The V segment lost 5 bases and the J segment 4 bases; nucleotides outside the gene matches: 19. The CDR3 region has the DNA TGTGCCAGCAGCCCCCCAGATTCCAATTCAGGGGGAAGTAATGAAAAACTGTTTTTT. Its translation is CASSPPDSNSGGSNEKLFF.

This rearrangement joins TRBV4-1 to TRBJ2-5; TRBD1 aligns across 7 bases. CDR3 size: 14 residues. Per the germline V gene, CDR1 is MGHRA and CDR2 is YSYEKL. The trim removed 3 bases at V and 2 bases at J, leaving 3 bases unmatched. This CDR3 reads CASSHPDRQETQYF. The CDR3 DNA is TGCGCCAGCAGCCACCCGGACAGGCAAGAGACCCAGTACTTC.

V is TRBV3-1 (or the pseudogene TRBV3-2) and J is TRBJ2-3; 7 nucleotides line up with TRBD1. The CDR3 loop spans 16 amino acids. V shed 2 bases, J shed 2 bases, and the junction held 7 bases outside the gene matches. In germline, CDR1 is LGHDT, CDR2 YNNKEL (reference sequence). CDR3 coding DNA: TGTGCCAGCAGCCAAACCAGAGGGGGCCTCACAGATACGCAGTATTTT. Translating gives CASSQTRGGLTDTQYF.

The chain employs TRBV19 and TRBJ2-1, with 8 bases identical to TRBD2. V trimming: 5 bases; J trimming: 6 bases; junction bases outside the gene matches: 9. This CDR3 is 15 amino acids long. The germline V gene has CDR1 LNHDA and CDR2 SQIVND (reference sequence). The CDR3 DNA follows: TGTGCCAGTAGTTACGGGGGGGCGAGGGGCAATGAGCAGTTCTTC. Protein sequence: CASSYGGARGNEQFF. Filled out from reference TRBV19 and TRBJ2-1, the complete variable domain reads DGGITQSPKYLFRKEGQNVTLSCEQNLNHDAMYWYRQDPGQGLRLIYYSQIVNDFQKGDIAEGYSVSREKKESFPLTVTSAQKNPTAFYLCASSYGGARGNEQFFGPGTRLTVL.

The chain has TRBV3-1 (or the pseudogene TRBV3-2) and TRBJ1-5, with 7 bases aligning to TRBD1. The V and J ends lost 4 bases and 5 bases, in that order; junction bases with no gene match: 2. CDR1 is LGHDT and CDR2 is YNNKEL in the germline V gene (reference sequence). The CDR3 has 13 residues. CDR3 in DNA: TGTGCCAGCAGCCGAGGGGGCGATCAGCCCCAGCATTTT. Its protein is CASSRGGDQPQHF.